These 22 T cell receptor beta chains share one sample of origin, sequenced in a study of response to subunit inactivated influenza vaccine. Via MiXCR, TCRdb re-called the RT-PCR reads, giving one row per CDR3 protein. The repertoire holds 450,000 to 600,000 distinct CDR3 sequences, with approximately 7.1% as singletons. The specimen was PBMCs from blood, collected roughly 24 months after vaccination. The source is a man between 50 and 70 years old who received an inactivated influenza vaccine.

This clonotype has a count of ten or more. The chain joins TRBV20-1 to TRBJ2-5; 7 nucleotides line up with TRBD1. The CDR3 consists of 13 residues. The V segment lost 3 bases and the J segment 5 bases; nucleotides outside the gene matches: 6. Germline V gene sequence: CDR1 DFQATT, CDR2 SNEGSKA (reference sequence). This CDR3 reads CSASTGVFETQYF. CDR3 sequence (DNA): TGCAGTGCTAGCACAGGGGTTTTCGAGACCCAGTACTTC.

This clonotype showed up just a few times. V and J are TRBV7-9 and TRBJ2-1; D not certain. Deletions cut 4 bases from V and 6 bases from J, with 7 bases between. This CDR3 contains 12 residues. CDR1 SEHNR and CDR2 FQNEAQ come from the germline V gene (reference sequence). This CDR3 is CASSWESNEQFF. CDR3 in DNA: TGTGCCAGCAGCTGGGAAAGCAATGAGCAGTTCTTC.

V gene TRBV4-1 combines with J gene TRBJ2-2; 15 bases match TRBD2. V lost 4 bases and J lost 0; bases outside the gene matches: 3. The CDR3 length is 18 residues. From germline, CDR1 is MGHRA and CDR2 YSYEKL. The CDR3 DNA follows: TGCGCCAGCAGCCGAGGGACTAGCGGGGGGACGAACACCGGGGAGCTGTTTTTT. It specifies CASSRGTSGGTNTGELFF.

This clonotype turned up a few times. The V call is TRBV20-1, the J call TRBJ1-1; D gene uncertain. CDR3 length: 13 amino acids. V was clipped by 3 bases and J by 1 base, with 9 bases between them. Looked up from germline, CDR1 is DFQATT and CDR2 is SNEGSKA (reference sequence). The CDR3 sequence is CSASANPNTEAFF. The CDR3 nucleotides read TGCAGTGCTAGTGCGAACCCGAACACTGAAGCTTTCTTT.

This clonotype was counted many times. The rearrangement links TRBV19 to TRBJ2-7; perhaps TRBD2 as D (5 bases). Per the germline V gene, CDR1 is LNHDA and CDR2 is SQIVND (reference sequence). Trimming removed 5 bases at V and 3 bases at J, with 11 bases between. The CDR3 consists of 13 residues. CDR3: CASSPGLNYEQYF. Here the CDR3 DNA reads TGTGCCAGTAGTCCCGGACTGAACTACGAGCAGTACTTC.

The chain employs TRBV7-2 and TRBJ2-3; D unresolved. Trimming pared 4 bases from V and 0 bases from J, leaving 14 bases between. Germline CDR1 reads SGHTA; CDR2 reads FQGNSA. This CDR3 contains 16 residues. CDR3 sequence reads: CASSSFPPLSTDTQYF. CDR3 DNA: TGTGCCAGCAGCTCCTTCCCGCCCCTTAGCACAGATACGCAGTATTTT. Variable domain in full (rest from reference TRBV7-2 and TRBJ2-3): GAGVSQSPSNKVTEKGKDVELRCDPISGHTALYWYRQSLGQGLEFLIYFQGNSAPDKSGLPSDRFSAERTGGSVSTLTIQRTQQEDSAVYLCASSSFPPLSTDTQYFGPGTRLTVL.

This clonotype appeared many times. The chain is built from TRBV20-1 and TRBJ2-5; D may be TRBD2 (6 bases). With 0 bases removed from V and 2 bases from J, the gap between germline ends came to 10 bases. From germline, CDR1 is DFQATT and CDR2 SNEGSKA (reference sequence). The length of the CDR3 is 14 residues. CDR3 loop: CSAREGTLQETQYF. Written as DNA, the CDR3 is TGCAGTGCTAGAGAGGGGACTTTACAAGAGACCCAGTACTTC.

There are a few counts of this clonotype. DNA of the CDR3: TGTGCCAGCTCACATACGGACAGGGGAACTAATGAAAAACTGTTTTTT. Translating it yields CASSHTDRGTNEKLFF. The chain uses TRBV18 and TRBJ1-4; 9 bases line up with TRBD1. This CDR3 contains 16 residues. In germline, CDR1 is KGHSH, CDR2 LQKENI. The V and J ends lost 4 bases and 1 base, in that order; junction bases with no gene match: 4.

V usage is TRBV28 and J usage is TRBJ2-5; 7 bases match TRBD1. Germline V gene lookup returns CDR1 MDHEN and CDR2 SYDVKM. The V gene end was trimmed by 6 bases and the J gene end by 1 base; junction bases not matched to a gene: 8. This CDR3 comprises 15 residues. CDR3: CASRQGSRFQETQYF. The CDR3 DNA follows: TGTGCCAGCAGACAGGGGAGCCGGTTCCAAGAGACCCAGTACTTC.

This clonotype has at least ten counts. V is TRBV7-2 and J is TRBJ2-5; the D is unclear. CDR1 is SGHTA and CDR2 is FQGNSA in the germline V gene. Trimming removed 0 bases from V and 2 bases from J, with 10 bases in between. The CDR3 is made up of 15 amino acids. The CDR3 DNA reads TGTGCCAGCAGCTTAGCACGGCAGCTTCAAGAGACCCAGTACTTC. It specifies CASSLARQLQETQYF.

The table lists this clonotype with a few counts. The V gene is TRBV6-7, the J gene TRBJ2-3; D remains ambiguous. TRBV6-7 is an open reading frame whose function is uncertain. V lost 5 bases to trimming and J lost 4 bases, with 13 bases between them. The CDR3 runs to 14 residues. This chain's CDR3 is CASSRRNTSDTQYF. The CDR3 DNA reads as TGTGCCAGCAGTCGACGGAACACGTCAGATACGCAGTATTTT.

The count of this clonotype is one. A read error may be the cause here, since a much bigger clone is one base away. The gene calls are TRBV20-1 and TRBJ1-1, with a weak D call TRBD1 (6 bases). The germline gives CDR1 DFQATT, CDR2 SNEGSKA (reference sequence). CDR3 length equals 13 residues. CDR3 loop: CCARQDVNTEAFF. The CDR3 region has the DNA TGCTGTGCTAGACAGGATGTTAACACTGAAGCTTTCTTT.

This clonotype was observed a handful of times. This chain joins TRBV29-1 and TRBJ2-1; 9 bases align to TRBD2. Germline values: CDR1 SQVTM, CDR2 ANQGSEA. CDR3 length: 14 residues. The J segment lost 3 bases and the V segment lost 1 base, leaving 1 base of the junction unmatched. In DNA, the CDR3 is TGCAGCGTTGAAGCTAGCGGGGTCTACAATGAGCAGTTCTTC. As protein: CSVEASGVYNEQFF.

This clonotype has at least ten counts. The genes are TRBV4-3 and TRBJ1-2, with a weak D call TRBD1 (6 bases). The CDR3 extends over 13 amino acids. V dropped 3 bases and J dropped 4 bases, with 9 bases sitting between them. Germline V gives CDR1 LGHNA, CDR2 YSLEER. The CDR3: CASSQLTGYGYTF. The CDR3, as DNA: TGCGCCAGCAGCCAGCTGACAGGCTATGGCTACACCTTC.

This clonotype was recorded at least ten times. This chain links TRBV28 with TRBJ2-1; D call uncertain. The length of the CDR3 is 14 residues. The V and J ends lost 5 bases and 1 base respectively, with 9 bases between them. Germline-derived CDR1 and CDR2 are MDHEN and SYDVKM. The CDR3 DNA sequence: TGTGCCAGCAGTCCCGTGAGATCCTACAATGAGCAGTTCTTC. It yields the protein CASSPVRSYNEQFF.

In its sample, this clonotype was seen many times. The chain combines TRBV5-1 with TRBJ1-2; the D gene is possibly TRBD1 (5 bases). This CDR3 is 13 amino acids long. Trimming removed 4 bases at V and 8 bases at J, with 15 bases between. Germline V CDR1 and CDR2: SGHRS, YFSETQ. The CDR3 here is CASSPPGLTGYTF. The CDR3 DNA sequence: TGCGCCAGCAGCCCCCCGGGACTCACAGGCTACACCTTC.

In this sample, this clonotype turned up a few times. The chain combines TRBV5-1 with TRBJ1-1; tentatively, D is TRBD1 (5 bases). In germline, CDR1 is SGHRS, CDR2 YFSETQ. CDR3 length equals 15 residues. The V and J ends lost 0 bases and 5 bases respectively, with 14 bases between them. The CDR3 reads CASSLARGVGTEAFF. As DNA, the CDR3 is TGCGCCAGCAGCTTGGCCCGAGGGGTCGGGACTGAAGCTTTCTTT.

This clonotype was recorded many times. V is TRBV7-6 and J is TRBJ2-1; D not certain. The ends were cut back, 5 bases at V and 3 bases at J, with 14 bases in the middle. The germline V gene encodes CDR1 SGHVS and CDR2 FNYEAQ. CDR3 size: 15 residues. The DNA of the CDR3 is TGTGCCAGCAGCCCTGATTACGGGTTCTACAATGAGCAGTTCTTC. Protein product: CASSPDYGFYNEQFF. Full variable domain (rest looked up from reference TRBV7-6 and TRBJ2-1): GAGVSQSPRYKVTKRGQDVALRCDPISGHVSLYWYRQALGQGPEFLTYFNYEAQQDKSGLPNDRFSAERPEGSISTLTIQRTEQRDSAMYRCASSPDYGFYNEQFFGPGTRLTVL.

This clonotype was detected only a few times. In DNA, the CDR3 is TGTGCCAGCAGTTTGAGGGACAGAGAGACCCAGTACTTC. This translates into CASSLRDRETQYF. V usage is TRBV28 and J usage is TRBJ2-5; 7 bases map to TRBD1. This CDR3 has 13 amino acids. V trimming: 3 bases; J trimming: 4 bases; junction bases outside the gene matches: 2. Germline CDR1 reads MDHEN; CDR2 reads SYDVKM.

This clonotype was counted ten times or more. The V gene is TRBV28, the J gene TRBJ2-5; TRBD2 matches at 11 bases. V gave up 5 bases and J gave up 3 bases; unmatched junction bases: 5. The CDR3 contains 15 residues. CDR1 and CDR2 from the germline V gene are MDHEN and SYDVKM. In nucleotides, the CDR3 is TGTGCCAGCAGTCTGTCACTAGCGGGAGAAGAGACCCAGTACTTC. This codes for CASSLSLAGEETQYF.

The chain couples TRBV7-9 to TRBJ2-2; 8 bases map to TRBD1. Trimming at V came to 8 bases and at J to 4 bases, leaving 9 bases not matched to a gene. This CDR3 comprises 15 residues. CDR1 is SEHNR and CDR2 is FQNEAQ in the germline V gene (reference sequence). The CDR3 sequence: CASAFQGASTGELFF. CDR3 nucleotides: TGTGCCAGCGCCTTCCAGGGGGCGAGCACCGGGGAGCTGTTTTTT.

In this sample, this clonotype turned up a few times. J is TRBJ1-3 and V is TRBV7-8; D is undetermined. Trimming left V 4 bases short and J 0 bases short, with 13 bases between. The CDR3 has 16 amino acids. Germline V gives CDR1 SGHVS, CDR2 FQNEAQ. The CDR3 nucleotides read TGTGCCAGCAGCTCGAGGAGGGATCTCTCTGGAAACACCATATATTTT. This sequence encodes CASSSRRDLSGNTIYF. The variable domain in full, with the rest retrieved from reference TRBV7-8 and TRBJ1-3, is GAGVSQSPRYKVAKRGQDVALRCDPISGHVSLFWYQQALGQGPEFLTYFQNEAQLDKSGLPSDRFFAERPEGSVSTLKIQRTQQEDSAVYLCASSSRRDLSGNTIYFGEGSWLTVV.